This T cell receptor beta chain was sequenced in a study of type 1 and type 2 diabetes patients. Study context: Sequencing for the whole study yielded about 18 million paired-end reads.

Genomic DNA was the PCR template. A primer set of 30 forward and 13 reverse primers amplified the CDR3. MiXCR, run by TCRdb on the multiplex PCR reads, gives a single entry per CDR3 protein. The sample carries about 290,000 distinct CDR3 sequences, 40% to 50% recorded once. CDR1 is DFQATT, CDR2 SNEGSKA, per germline (reference sequence). This CDR3 has 13 amino acids. V lost 2 bases and J 10 bases, leaving 15 bases between the germline ends. This clonotype was found once. This clonotype was obtained from a man aged 18 to 29 with type 2 diabetes. The gene calls are TRBV20-1 and TRBJ2-1, with D hard to call. The sample comprised peripheral blood mononuclear cells (PBMCs). CDR3 in amino acids: CSARSSVDREQFF. The DNA for the CDR3 is TGCAGTGCTAGAAGTTCAGTAGACCGCGAGCAGTTCTTC.